This T cell receptor (beta chain) was documented in a study of OX40 agonist ivuxolimab in advanced cancers. The sample holds one count of this clone. The CDR3 spans 16 residues. Germline V CDR1 and CDR2: LNHDA, SQIVND (reference sequence). The junction had 5 bases not matched to a gene; V was cut back by 5 bases and J by 0 bases. Clones were read by immunoSEQ multiplex PCR, and TCRdb kept only the in-frame ones, dropping some. The sample holds about 89,000 clones; roughly 90% are singletons and the top ten take around 0.3%. The sequencing here drew on CD4+ or CD8+ T cells sorted from blood, taken in a trial of the OX40 agonist ivuxolimab. This chain uses TRBV19 with TRBJ1-5; 9 positions agree with TRBD1. The TCR sequence derives from an adult with an advanced solid tumor such as melanoma, head and neck, liver or kidney cancer. The DNA of the CDR3 is TGTGCCAGTAGTGCCGGGACAGGGAATAGCAATCAGCCCCAGCATTTT. As protein: CASSAGTGNSNQPQHF.